This TCR beta chain was profiled in a study of CD8 T cells in ankylosing spondylitis. Study-wide points: Within ankylosing spondylitis blood, a TCR beta motif made up of eight highly homologous variants appeared to be characteristic.

TCRdb recomputed calls from the 5' RACE reads with MiXCR, one row per CDR3 protein. Of approximately 130,000 distinct CDR3 sequences in the sample, 10% to 12% were seen once. This clonotype was counted ten times or more. What it recognizes is unknown. V was clipped by 4 bases and J by 2 bases, with 18 bases between them. Germline V CDR1 and CDR2: SQVTM, ANQGSEA. CDR3 length equals 15 residues. Specimen: blood, either unsorted or a sorted T cell fraction (not recorded which). This chain uses TRBV29-1 with TRBJ2-7; tentative D call: TRBD2 (5 bases). The receptor comes from a female donor with ankylosing spondylitis or in good health (not recorded which). CDR3 DNA: TGCAGCGTTGGGGGTTTAGCTAGCAGCACCTACGAGCAGTACTTC. Protein sequence: CSVGGLASSTYEQYF.